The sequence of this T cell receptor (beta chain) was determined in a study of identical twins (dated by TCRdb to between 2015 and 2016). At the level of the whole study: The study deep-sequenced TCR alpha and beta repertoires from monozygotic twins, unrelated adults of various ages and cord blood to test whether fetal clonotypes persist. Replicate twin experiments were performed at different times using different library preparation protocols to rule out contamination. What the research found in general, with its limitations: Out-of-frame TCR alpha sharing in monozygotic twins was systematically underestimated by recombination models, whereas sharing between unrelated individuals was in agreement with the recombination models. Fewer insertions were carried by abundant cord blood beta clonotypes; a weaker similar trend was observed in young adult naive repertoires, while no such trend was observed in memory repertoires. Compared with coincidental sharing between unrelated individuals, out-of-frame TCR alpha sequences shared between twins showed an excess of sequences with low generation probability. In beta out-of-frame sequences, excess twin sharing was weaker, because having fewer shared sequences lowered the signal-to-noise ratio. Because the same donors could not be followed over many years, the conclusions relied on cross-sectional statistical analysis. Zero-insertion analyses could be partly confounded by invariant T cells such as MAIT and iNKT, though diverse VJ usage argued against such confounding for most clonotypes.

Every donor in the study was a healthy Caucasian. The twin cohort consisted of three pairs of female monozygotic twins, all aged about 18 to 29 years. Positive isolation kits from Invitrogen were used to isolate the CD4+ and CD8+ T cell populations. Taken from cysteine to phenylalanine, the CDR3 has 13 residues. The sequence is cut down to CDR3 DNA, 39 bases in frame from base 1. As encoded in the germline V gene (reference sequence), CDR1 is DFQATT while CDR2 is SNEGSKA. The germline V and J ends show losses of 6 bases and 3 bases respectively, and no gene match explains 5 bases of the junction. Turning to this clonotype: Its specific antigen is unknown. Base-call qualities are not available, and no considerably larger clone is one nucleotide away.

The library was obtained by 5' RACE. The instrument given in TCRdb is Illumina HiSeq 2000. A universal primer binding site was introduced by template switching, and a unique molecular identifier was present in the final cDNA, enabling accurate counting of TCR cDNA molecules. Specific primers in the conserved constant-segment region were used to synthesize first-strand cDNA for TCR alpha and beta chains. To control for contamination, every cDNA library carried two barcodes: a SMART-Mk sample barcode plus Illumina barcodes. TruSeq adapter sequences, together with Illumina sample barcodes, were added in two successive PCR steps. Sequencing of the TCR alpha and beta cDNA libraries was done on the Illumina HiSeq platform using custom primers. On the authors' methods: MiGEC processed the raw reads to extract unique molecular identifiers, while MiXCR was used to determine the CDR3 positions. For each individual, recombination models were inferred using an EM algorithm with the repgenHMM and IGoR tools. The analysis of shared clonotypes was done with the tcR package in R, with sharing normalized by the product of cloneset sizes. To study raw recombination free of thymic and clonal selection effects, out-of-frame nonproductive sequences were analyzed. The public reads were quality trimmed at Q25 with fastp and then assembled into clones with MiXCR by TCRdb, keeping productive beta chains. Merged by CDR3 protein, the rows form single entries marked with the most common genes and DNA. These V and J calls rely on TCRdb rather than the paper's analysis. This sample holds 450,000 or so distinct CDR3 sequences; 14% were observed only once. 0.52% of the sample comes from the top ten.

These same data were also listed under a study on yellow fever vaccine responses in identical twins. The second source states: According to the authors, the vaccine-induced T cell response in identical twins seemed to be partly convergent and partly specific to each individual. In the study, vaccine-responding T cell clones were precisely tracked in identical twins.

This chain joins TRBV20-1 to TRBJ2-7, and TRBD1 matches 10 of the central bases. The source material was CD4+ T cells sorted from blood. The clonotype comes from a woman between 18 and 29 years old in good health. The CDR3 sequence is CSADRGPFYEQYF. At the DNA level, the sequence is TGCAGTGCCGACAGGGGGCCTTTCTACGAGCAGTACTTC.